What follows are 26 T cell receptor beta chains derived from one specimen sequenced in a study of shared clonotypes between healthy human individuals. Sequencing used immunoSEQ multiplex PCR; TCRdb keeps in-frame clones, though not all of them. The sample holds about 1.1 million clones, more than 75% seen once. The sequenced sample consisted of memory CD4+ T cells from PBMCs. As to subset: CD45RA-negative fraction. These receptors all come from a man aged 18 to 35 in good health. Some clones in this sample may be carry-over from other donors' samples.

The V call is TRBV7-2, the J call TRBJ1-2; D is unresolved. This CDR3 region has 17 residues. Trimming took 5 bases from V and 9 from J, leaving 28 bases between them. The germline V gene encodes CDR1 SGHTA and CDR2 FQGNSA. The CDR3 reads CASSQSSGPAGVGSYTF. CDR3 nucleotides: TGTGCCAGCAGCCAATCCTCCGGACCCGCCGGGGTCGGGAGCTACACCTTC.

This sequence joins TRBV18 and TRBJ2-3, with D perhaps matching TRBD1 (6 bases). V shed 1 base and J shed 4 bases, with 12 bases lying between them. CDR1 and CDR2 (germline): KGHSH, LQKENI. This CDR3 has 15 residues. The CDR3 DNA sequence: TGTGCCAGCTCACCACGACAGGCTCACGCAGATACGCAGTATTTT. It specifies CASSPRQAHADTQYF.

The genes are TRBV11-2 and TRBJ1-1; tentatively, D is TRBD1 (5 bases). Trimming cost V 3 bases and J 6 bases, with 8 bases left between them. CDR1 is SGHAT, CDR2 FQNNGV, per germline. The CDR3 spans 12 residues. CDR3 protein: CASSFQGSEAFF. In DNA form, the CDR3 reads TGTGCCAGCAGCTTTCAGGGCTCTGAAGCTTTCTTT.

This clone appeared many times. The chain couples TRBV5-1 to TRBJ2-7; D not resolved. This CDR3 comprises 13 residues. Looked up from germline, CDR1 is SGHRS and CDR2 is YFSETQ. V was shortened by 2 bases and J by 3 bases, with 9 bases between the two germline ends. CDR3: CASSLFYRYEQYF. In DNA form, the CDR3 reads TGCGCCAGCAGCTTATTCTATCGCTACGAGCAGTACTTC.

The chain combines TRBV13 with TRBJ2-5; TRBD1 matches at 8 bases. V trimming: 5 bases; J trimming: 2 bases; junction bases outside the gene matches: 7. Per the germline V gene, CDR1 is PRHDT and CDR2 is FYEKMQ (reference sequence). The CDR3 totals 15 residues. CDR3 sequence: CASSARRGPQETQYF. CDR3 nucleotide sequence: TGTGCCAGCAGCGCCCGCAGGGGGCCTCAAGAGACCCAGTACTTC.

Regarding this clone: The limits of the CDR3 on the DNA are not certain, so only TCRdb's listed CDR3 is given. V gene TRBV5-1 combines with J gene TRBJ1-4. The CDR3 is 17 residues long, ends included. Germline V gene sequence: CDR1 SGHRS, CDR2 YFSETQ. CDR3: CASSLFSGPEKNEKLFF.

This clone has only a few counts. The chain carries TRBV7-2 and TRBJ2-5; 8 bases line up with TRBD1. Germline CDR1 SGHTA, CDR2 FQGNSA. The CDR3 sequence is 12 residues long. With 8 bases clipped from V and 5 bases from J, the junction kept 4 bases outside the gene matches. CDR3 bases: TGTGCCAGCGAGCGACAGGGGGAGACCCAGTACTTC. Its translation is CASERQGETQYF.

This clone appeared once. The chain employs TRBV5-8 and TRBJ1-2, with a weak D call TRBD1 (6 bases). The CDR3 is 14 residues long. V was trimmed by 4 bases and J by 2 bases, leaving 12 bases between them. Germline V gene sequence: CDR1 SGHTS, CDR2 YDEGEE. For the CDR3, the DNA is TGTGCCAGCAGCCGGACAGCATTGAACTATGGCTACACCTTC. The encoded protein is CASSRTALNYGYTF.

The V call is TRBV10-2, the J call TRBJ1-5; D is uncertain. Germline V CDR1 and CDR2: WSHSY, SAAADI. The CDR3 is 14 residues long. The V and J ends lost 0 bases and 4 bases respectively, with 7 bases between them. The CDR3 region is CASSESSENQPQHF. CDR3 sequence (DNA): TGCGCCAGCAGTGAGTCGTCAGAGAATCAGCCCCAGCATTTT.

The V and J genes are TRBV11-2 and TRBJ2-1; D not certain. Germline-derived CDR1 and CDR2 are SGHAT and FQNNGV. With 5 bases removed from V and 5 bases from J, the gap between germline ends came to 13 bases. The CDR3 length is 14 residues. The DNA for the CDR3 is TGTGCCAGCAGCCCCCAGAGCGCGAACAATGAGCAGTTCTTC. As protein: CASSPQSANNEQFF.

The chain has TRBV19 and TRBJ1-2, with TRBD1 as a possible D gene (5 bases). This CDR3 region has 14 residues. V was shortened by 4 bases and J by 9 bases, with 18 bases between the two germline ends. Germline V CDR1 and CDR2: LNHDA, SQIVND (reference sequence). The CDR3 is CASSTQGPPGSYTF. The DNA of the CDR3 is TGTGCCAGTAGTACTCAGGGCCCGCCGGGGAGCTACACCTTC.

The V gene is TRBV10-3, the J gene TRBJ2-5; D call uncertain. V lost 1 base and J 2 bases, leaving 5 bases between the germline ends. The CDR3 runs 13 residues. Germline V gives CDR1 ENHRY, CDR2 SYGVKD. The CDR3 spells CAISEWDQETQYF. The CDR3 DNA follows: TGTGCCATCAGTGAGTGGGATCAAGAGACCCAGTACTTC.

The V and J genes are TRBV7-8 and TRBJ2-3; TRBD2 is a possible D gene (6 bases). The V gene's germline CDR1 is SGHVS and CDR2 FQNEAQ. V lost 2 bases, J lost 0 bases, and 9 bases lay in between. CDR3 length equals 15 residues. The CDR3 spells CASSLTGTSTDTQYF. The CDR3 DNA sequence: TGTGCCAGCAGCTTAACGGGGACTAGCACAGATACGCAGTATTTT.

The chain combines TRBV15 with TRBJ1-2, with D possibly TRBD1 on 5 matching bases. V dropped 1 base and J dropped 6 bases, with 18 bases sitting between them. In germline, CDR1 is LNHNV, CDR2 YYDKDF (reference sequence). The CDR3 contains 16 residues. DNA of the CDR3: TGTGCCACCAGCAGAGGGGGCGGGAGGGGAGGTGATGGCTACACCTTC. It yields the protein CATSRGGGRGGDGYTF.

The V and J genes are TRBV5-1 and TRBJ1-2; D is perhaps TRBD1 (6 bases). Trimming shortened V by 0 bases and J by 6 bases, and 15 bases separated the two germline ends. CDR3 length: 15 amino acids. Germline CDR1 SGHRS, CDR2 YFSETQ. In DNA form, the CDR3 reads TGCGCCAGCAGCTTGGCCACCTTGGGGGCCAATGGCTACACCTTC. Protein sequence: CASSLATLGANGYTF. Using reference TRBV5-1 and TRBJ1-2 for the parts outside the CDR3, the full variable domain is KAGVTQTPRYLIKTRGQQVTLSCSPISGHRSVSWYQQTPGQGLQFLFEYFSETQRNKGNFPGRFSGRQFSNSRSEMNVSTLELGDSALYLCASSLATLGANGYTFGSGTRLTVV.

This clone was observed at least ten times. This chain uses TRBV11-2 with TRBJ2-1; no definite D call. Trimming shortened V by 1 base and J by 4 bases, and 14 bases separated the two germline ends. The CDR3 covers 16 residues. CDR1 is SGHAT, CDR2 FQNNGV, per germline. CDR3 loop: CASSLVAGNGYNEQFF. CDR3 DNA: TGTGCCAGCAGCTTAGTTGCTGGTAATGGTTACAATGAGCAGTTCTTC.

V gene TRBV30 combines with J gene TRBJ2-2; TRBD2 matches 7 bases. CDR3 length: 17 amino acids. Germline V gene data show CDR1 as GTSNPN and CDR2 as SVGIG (reference sequence). Unmatched junction bases numbered 17, after V lost 3 bases and J lost 7 bases. CDR3 loop: CAWRGPRGSRGSGELFF. As DNA, the CDR3 is TGTGCCTGGAGGGGGCCTCGCGGGAGTAGGGGTAGCGGGGAGCTGTTTTTT. Combining the CDR3 with reference TRBV30 and TRBJ2-2 gives the whole variable domain SQTIHQWPATLVQPVGSPLSLECTVEGTSNPNLYWYRQAAGRGLQLLFYSVGIGQISSEVPQNLSASRPQDRQFILSSKKLLLSDSGFYLCAWRGPRGSRGSGELFFGEGSRLTVL.

This chain uses TRBV6-1 with TRBJ2-1; 9 nucleotides agree with TRBD1. The CDR3 covers 16 residues. Losses at the gene ends were 3 bases for V and 3 bases for J; bases not matched to a gene: 6. Germline CDR1 MNHNS, CDR2 SASEGT. This chain's CDR3 is CASSETGTGNYNEQFF. The CDR3 DNA reads TGTGCCAGCAGTGAGACCGGGACAGGGAACTACAATGAGCAGTTCTTC.

The chain couples TRBV4-1 to TRBJ1-4; D not certain. CDR1 and CDR2 from the germline V gene are MGHRA and YSYEKL. With 0 bases removed from V and 11 bases from J, the gap between germline ends came to 13 bases. The CDR3 sequence is 14 residues long. CDR3: CASSQEGRLMKLFF. The CDR3 nucleotides read TGCGCCAGCAGCCAAGAAGGGCGACTCATGAAACTGTTTTTT.

The chain couples TRBV29-1 to TRBJ2-7, with TRBD1 identical over 8 bases. CDR3 size: 15 residues. The V gene's germline CDR1 is SQVTM and CDR2 ANQGSEA. J lost 1 base, V lost 4 bases, and 9 bases had no gene match. The CDR3 region is CSVVGGTGSSYEQYF. The DNA for the CDR3 is TGCAGCGTTGTGGGCGGGACAGGTTCTTCCTACGAGCAGTACTTC.

Notes on this clone: This could be a read error, since a much larger clone is one nucleotide away. The identical CDR3 is also encoded by other nucleotide sequences in the sample. V and J are TRBV5-1 and TRBJ1-4; D remains unclear. CDR3 length: 14 amino acids. In germline, CDR1 is SGHRS, CDR2 YFSETQ. Trimming shortened V by 0 bases and J by 7 bases, and 10 bases separated the two germline ends. CDR3 sequence reads: CASSLVGNGEKLFF. For the CDR3, the DNA is TGCGCCAGCAGCTTGGTAGGGAACGGTGAAAAACTGTTTTTT.

V usage is TRBV15 and J usage is TRBJ2-7; 8 positions agree with TRBD1. The CDR3 sequence is 13 residues long. Unmatched junction bases numbered 4, after V lost 0 bases and J lost 9 bases. Germline assignment: CDR1 LNHNV and CDR2 YYDKDF (reference sequence). The CDR3: CATSRDPTGAQYF. Here the CDR3 DNA reads TGTGCCACCAGCAGAGATCCGACAGGGGCGCAGTACTTC.

The chain joins TRBV7-3 to TRBJ2-7; possibly TRBD1 for D (5 bases). The V gene lost 2 bases and the J gene lost 4 bases, with 9 bases spanning the gap. This CDR3 has 13 residues. The germline V gene encodes CDR1 SGHTA and CDR2 FQGTGA. CDR3 nucleotide sequence: TGTGCCAGCAGCTTAGGGGCCGGGTACGAGCAGTACTTC. Amino acid sequence: CASSLGAGYEQYF.

The chain couples TRBV5-4 to TRBJ1-2; D perhaps matches TRBD1 (6 bases). The germline CDR1 and CDR2 sequences are SGHNT and YYREEE (reference sequence). CDR3 size: 16 residues. The ends were cut back, 0 bases at V and 4 bases at J, with 16 bases in the middle. The CDR3 is CASSLGPVGGTYGYTF. CDR3 DNA: TGTGCCAGCAGCTTGGGGCCTGTGGGGGGCACCTATGGCTACACCTTC.

The CDR3 region is CASSEWSSGPTDTQYF. The CDR3 DNA sequence: TGTGCCAGCAGTGAATGGTCTAGCGGACCCACAGATACGCAGTATTTT. This rearrangement joins TRBV25-1 to TRBJ2-3, with TRBD2 matching 7 bases. V was pared by 1 base and J by 2 bases, with 6 bases of the junction left unmatched. The CDR3 covers 16 residues. Germline V CDR1 and CDR2: MGHDK, SYGVNS. The variable domain in full, completed from reference TRBV25-1 and TRBJ2-3, reads EADIYQTPRYLVIGTGKKITLECSQTMGHDKMYWYQQDPGMELHLIHYSYGVNSTEKGDLSSESTVSRIRTEHFPLTLESARPSHTSQYLCASSEWSSGPTDTQYFGPGTRLTVL.

This rearrangement joins TRBV28 to TRBJ1-1, with D tentatively TRBD1 (6 bases). This CDR3 has 13 residues. Trimming shortened V by 7 bases and J by 10 bases, and 19 bases separated the two germline ends. Germline V gene sequence: CDR1 MDHEN, CDR2 SYDVKM. Here the CDR3 DNA reads TGTGCCAGCAACAGGGCCCAAACGCGGCTAGCTTTCTTT. It translates to CASNRAQTRLAFF.